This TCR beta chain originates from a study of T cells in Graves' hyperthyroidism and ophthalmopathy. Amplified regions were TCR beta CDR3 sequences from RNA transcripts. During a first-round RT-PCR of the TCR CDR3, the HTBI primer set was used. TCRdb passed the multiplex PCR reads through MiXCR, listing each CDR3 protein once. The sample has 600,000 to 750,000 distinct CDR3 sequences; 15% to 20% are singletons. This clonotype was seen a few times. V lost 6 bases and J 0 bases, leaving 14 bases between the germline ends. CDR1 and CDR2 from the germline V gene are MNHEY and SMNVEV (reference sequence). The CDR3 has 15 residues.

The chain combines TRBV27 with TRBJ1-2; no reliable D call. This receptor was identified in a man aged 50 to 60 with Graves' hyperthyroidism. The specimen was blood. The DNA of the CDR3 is TGTGCCAGCAGCCCGACGGGTTCGGCTAACTATGGCTACACCTTC. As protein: CASSPTGSANYGYTF.